One sample yielded the 5 T cell receptor beta chains listed below, sequenced in a study of CD8 T cells in Susac syndrome. An amount of RNA that ranged from roughly 0.5 to 1 ug was reverse transcribed with random hexamers. TCRdb recomputed calls from the immunoSEQ multiplex PCR reads with MiXCR, one row per CDR3 protein. The table shows more than 75,000 distinct CDR3 sequences, with just under 95% occurring only once. Input material: CD8+ T cells from PBMCs. The source of these receptors is a human donor in good health.

The chain has TRBV7-2 and TRBJ2-7, with D uncertain. Trimming cost V 5 bases and J 4 bases, with 12 bases left between them. The CDR3 runs to 13 residues. Germline loops: CDR1 SGHTA, CDR2 FQGNSA. As DNA, the CDR3 is TGTGCCAGCAGCGTCGAAGGGAATTACGAGCAGTACTTC. Translating gives CASSVEGNYEQYF.

The V call is TRBV7-9, the J call TRBJ1-1; D gene ambiguous. The CDR3 length is 14 residues. Germline CDR1 is SEHNR and CDR2 is FQNEAQ (reference sequence). V lost 2 bases and J lost 0, with 7 bases in between. The CDR3 DNA sequence: TGTGCCAGCAGCTTAACGGCTATGAACACTGAAGCTTTCTTT. This translates into CASSLTAMNTEAFF.

The V gene is TRBV9, the J gene TRBJ2-5; weak D call: TRBD2 (5 bases). This CDR3 has 15 residues. Per germline, CDR1 SGDLS and CDR2 YYNGEE. V was trimmed by 2 bases and J by 5 bases, leaving 16 bases between them. CDR3 sequence: CASSVDPGFLETQYF. The CDR3, as DNA: TGTGCCAGCAGCGTTGACCCGGGGTTCCTCGAGACCCAGTACTTC.

The CDR3 DNA reads TGTGCCAGCAGCTTGAGGGGGACCCTCACTGAAGCTTTCTTT. Protein: CASSLRGTLTEAFF. The chain combines TRBV5-6 with TRBJ1-1; D is possibly TRBD1 (6 bases). The germline V gene encodes CDR1 SGHDT and CDR2 YYEEEE. The CDR3 is made up of 14 amino acids. The V gene lost 1 base and the J gene lost 4 bases, with 11 bases spanning the gap.

V is TRBV5-6 and J is TRBJ2-5; 10 bases are a match to TRBD1. The CDR3 length is 17 residues. The V gene end was trimmed by 0 bases and the J gene end by 0 bases; junction bases not matched to a gene: 5. The V gene's germline CDR1 is SGHDT and CDR2 YYEEEE. CDR3 DNA: TGTGCCAGCAGCTTGGCCATGGACAGGGGGTACCAAGAGACCCAGTACTTC. This sequence encodes CASSLAMDRGYQETQYF.